Reported below is one T cell receptor (beta chain). The data belong to a study of shared clonotypes between healthy human individuals. The CDR3 spans 11 residues. The V and J ends lost 4 bases and 5 bases respectively, with 9 bases between them. Germline lookup yields CDR1 SQVTM and CDR2 ANQGSEA. Sequencing used immunoSEQ multiplex PCR; TCRdb keeps in-frame clones, though not all of them. The sample lists around 1.6 million clones; approximately 98% were seen once. This sequence was found in a man aged 30 to 45 in good health. V usage is TRBV29-1 and J usage is TRBJ2-7, with D uncertain. The sample taken for sequencing was naive CD4+ T cells sorted from blood. The subset denotes: CD45RA+ positively selected. CDR3 sequence (DNA): TGCAGCGTTGCCCAGCTAGACGAGCAGTACTTC. As protein: CSVAQLDEQYF.